This T cell receptor beta chain was captured by sequencing in a study of shared T cell receptors in the human thymus. TCRdb's table, derived via immunoSEQ multiplex PCR, lists solely in-frame clones and lacks some. The table includes roughly 550,000 clones, approximately 80% detected once. After removal of 0 bases from V and 5 bases from J, the junction contained 5 bases not matched to a gene. Germline V gives CDR1 SGHKS, CDR2 YYEKEE (reference sequence). This CDR3 is built from 15 residues. This sample was also put to use in a study of human thymus T cells. That source reports: Within thymic and blood repertoires, V and J gene usage appeared to be biased.

The sample was thymocytes. The gene calls are TRBV5-5 and TRBJ2-7; 10 nucleotides agree with TRBD1. The TCR comes from a boy under three years old with a congenital heart defect. CDR3 loop: CASSLGTGGIHEQYF. The DNA for the CDR3 is TGTGCCAGCAGCTTGGGGACAGGGGGTATACACGAGCAGTACTTC.